The 18 T cell receptor beta chains given below trace back to one sample, sequenced in a study of blood T cell repertoires in COVID-19. The assay was immunoSEQ multiplex PCR, and TCRdb's table has in-frame clones only and misses some. The sample consists of 71,000 or so clones, 70% to 90% of them appearing once. The sequenced material came from peripheral blood. The receptors derive from a man at least 80 years old in a cohort sampled during active COVID-19.

The chain links TRBV6-6 to TRBJ1-4, with 8 bases identical to TRBD1. Germline assignment: CDR1 MNHNY and CDR2 SVGAGI (reference sequence). CDR3 length: 14 residues. The J segment lost 8 bases and the V segment lost 6 bases, leaving 8 bases of the junction unmatched. CDR3 in DNA: TGTGCCAGCAGACCCGGACAGGGTTTAGAAAAACTGTTTTTT. It translates to CASRPGQGLEKLFF.

This sequence joins TRBV14 and TRBJ2-5, with a weak D call TRBD1 (6 bases). Per the germline V gene, CDR1 is SGHDN and CDR2 is FVKESK. Trimming removed 0 bases from V and 1 base from J, with 12 bases in between. This CDR3 has 16 residues. The CDR3 here is CASSQDPGRGQETQYF. DNA of the CDR3: TGTGCCAGCAGCCAAGATCCAGGCAGGGGCCAAGAGACCCAGTACTTC.

This sequence joins TRBV5-1 and TRBJ1-1; no clear D. The V end was cut by 0 bases, the J end by 6 bases, with 15 bases between. Germline values: CDR1 SGHRS, CDR2 YFSETQ. This CDR3 spans 15 amino acids. The CDR3 nucleotides read TGCGCCAGCAGCTTGGAGTGGTTTGCGGAGTCTGAAGCTTTCTTT. Its translation: CASSLEWFAESEAFF.

The chain joins TRBV2 to TRBJ2-2, with 8 bases lining up with TRBD1. The V gene end was trimmed by 1 base and the J gene end by 4 bases; junction bases not matched to a gene: 2. The CDR3 covers 15 residues. Germline V gene lookup returns CDR1 SNHLY and CDR2 FYNNEI. CDR3 sequence (DNA): TGTGCCAGCAGTGAAGGGACAGGGCCCACCGGGGAGCTGTTTTTT. Protein: CASSEGTGPTGELFF. Complete variable domain (other parts from reference TRBV2 and TRBJ2-2): EPEVTQTPSHQVTQMGQEVILRCVPISNHLYFYWYRQILGQKVEFLVSFYNNEISEKSEIFDDQFSVERPDGSNFTLKIRSTKLEDSAMYFCASSEGTGPTGELFFGEGSRLTVL.

The chain combines TRBV18 with TRBJ2-2, with TRBD1 matching 8 bases. V lost 4 bases and J lost 1; bases outside the gene matches: 11. Germline values: CDR1 KGHSH, CDR2 LQKENI. The CDR3 length is 18 residues. This CDR3 is CASSLQLDRELNTGELFF. CDR3 nucleotides: TGTGCCAGCTCACTTCAATTGGACAGGGAACTGAACACCGGGGAGCTGTTTTTT.

This clone was observed a handful of times. V usage is TRBV5-4 and J usage is TRBJ2-7; TRBD1 matches at 12 bases. V was pared by 0 bases and J by 5 bases, with 6 bases of the junction left unmatched. The CDR3 extends over 16 amino acids. Per germline, CDR1 SGHNT and CDR2 YYREEE (reference sequence). Here the CDR3 DNA reads TGTGCCAGCAGCTTGGACATGGGACAGGGGGCTCACGAGCAGTACTTC. Translation gives CASSLDMGQGAHEQYF. Looking up the rest from reference TRBV5-4 and TRBJ2-7 gives the full variable domain: ETGVTQSPTHLIKTRGQQVTLRCSSQSGHNTVSWYQQALGQGPQFIFQYYREEENGRGNFPPRFSGLQFPNYSSELNVNALELDDSALYLCASSLDMGQGAHEQYFGPGTRLTVT.

V and J are TRBV19 and TRBJ1-5; tentatively, D is TRBD1 (5 bases). Germline V gives CDR1 LNHDA, CDR2 SQIVND (reference sequence). Trimming stripped 7 bases from V and 5 bases from J, with 18 bases between. This CDR3 region has 15 residues. The CDR3 sequence is CASTLGGFTDQPQHF. DNA for the CDR3: TGTGCCAGTACCTTGGGGGGTTTTACCGATCAGCCCCAGCATTTT.

There are a few counts of this clone. The chain uses TRBV19 and TRBJ1-5, with TRBD1 matching 9 bases. This CDR3 has 21 residues. The germline V gene has CDR1 LNHDA and CDR2 SQIVND (reference sequence). The V segment lost 4 bases and the J segment 0 bases; nucleotides outside the gene matches: 19. As DNA, the CDR3 is TGTGCCAGTAGTACAGTGCGACCGGGACAGGGATTACGTTATAGCAATCAGCCCCAGCATTTT. This codes for CASSTVRPGQGLRYSNQPQHF.

V is TRBV2 and J is TRBJ1-3, with TRBD1 matching over 8 bases. From germline, CDR1 is SNHLY and CDR2 FYNNEI. With V trimmed by 5 bases and J by 3 bases, 6 bases remained unmatched. The CDR3 has 15 residues. CDR3 in DNA: TGTGCCAGCAGTTTCCTCAGGGGGCGTGGAAACACCATATATTTT. Translating gives CASSFLRGRGNTIYF.

The sample holds a few counts of this clone. This chain uses TRBV11-2 with TRBJ1-4, with TRBD1 as a possible D gene (6 bases). Trimming shortened V by 2 bases and J by 7 bases, and 14 bases separated the two germline ends. Germline assignment: CDR1 SGHAT and CDR2 FQNNGV. The CDR3 runs 15 residues. The CDR3 sequence: CASSLMGQGREKLFF. The CDR3 DNA sequence: TGTGCCAGCAGCTTAATGGGGCAGGGGCGTGAAAAACTGTTTTTT.

The J gene is TRBJ1-2, the V gene TRBV18; D call uncertain. CDR1 and CDR2 from the germline V gene are KGHSH and LQKENI. Trimming shortened V by 5 bases and J by 2 bases, and 21 bases separated the two germline ends. The CDR3 covers 17 residues. The CDR3 loop reads CASSGVGPLEANYGYTF. CDR3 sequence (DNA): TGTGCCAGCTCAGGGGTGGGCCCACTGGAGGCCAACTATGGCTACACCTTC.

This rearrangement joins TRBV13 to TRBJ2-3; no clear D gene. The CDR3 consists of 13 residues. The ends were cut back, 5 bases at V and 2 bases at J, with 8 bases in the middle. From germline, CDR1 is PRHDT and CDR2 FYEKMQ (reference sequence). CDR3 nucleotide sequence: TGTGCCAGCAGCCTTTCCTACACAGATACGCAGTATTTT. Translation: CASSLSYTDTQYF.

Many counts were recorded for this clone. The rearrangement joins TRBV19 to TRBJ1-5; D is unresolved. The V end lost 2 bases, the J end lost 4 bases, and 9 bases lay between the germline ends. CDR3 length: 14 amino acids. Germline V gene data show CDR1 as LNHDA and CDR2 as SQIVND (reference sequence). The CDR3 nucleotides are TGTGCCAGTAGTATATTTGGGCCTAATCAGCCCCAGCATTTT. Translating it yields CASSIFGPNQPQHF.

The rearrangement links TRBV27 to TRBJ2-1; D remains unclear. Germline CDR1 MNHEY, CDR2 SMNVEV (reference sequence). V was trimmed by 6 bases and J by 3 bases, leaving 24 bases between them. CDR3 length equals 18 residues. The CDR3 protein is CASREQSLHNRYYNEQFF. CDR3 in DNA: TGTGCCAGCAGAGAACAGTCCCTCCACAACCGATACTACAATGAGCAGTTCTTC.

This chain connects TRBV5-6 to TRBJ1-3, with 9 bases aligning to TRBD1. V gave up 1 base and J gave up 0 bases; unmatched junction bases: 2. This CDR3 contains 16 residues. CDR1 and CDR2 from the germline V gene are SGHDT and YYEEEE. The CDR3 sequence is CASSLTGGPSGNTIYF. The DNA for the CDR3 is TGTGCCAGCAGCTTGACAGGGGGCCCCTCTGGAAACACCATATATTTT. Based on the CDR3 plus reference TRBV5-6 and TRBJ1-3, the full variable domain is DAGVTQSPTHLIKTRGQQVTLRCSPKSGHDTVSWYQQALGQGPQFIFQYYEEEERQRGNFPDRFSGHQFPNYSSELNVNALLLGDSALYLCASSLTGGPSGNTIYFGEGSWLTVV.

This chain connects TRBV5-1 to TRBJ2-1; D call uncertain. Germline assignment: CDR1 SGHRS and CDR2 YFSETQ. The CDR3 spans 16 residues. Trimming stripped 2 bases from V and 0 bases from J, with 12 bases between. DNA for the CDR3: TGCGCCAGCAGCTTCGAGGCATCCGTCTCCTACAATGAGCAGTTCTTC. Protein: CASSFEASVSYNEQFF.

This chain uses TRBV7-2 with TRBJ2-7, with D perhaps TRBD2 (7 bases). Germline V lookup: CDR1 SGHTA, CDR2 FQGNSA. Trimming removed 1 base from V and 3 bases from J, with 13 bases in between. The CDR3 is 15 residues long. DNA for the CDR3: TGTGCCAGCAGCTTAGGAGGGGGGGCCAGCTACGAGCAGTACTTC. It translates to CASSLGGGASYEQYF.

The rearrangement joins TRBV19 to TRBJ1-2; no clear D. The CDR3 loop spans 14 amino acids. The germline CDR1 and CDR2 sequences are LNHDA and SQIVND (reference sequence). The V end was cut by 3 bases, the J end by 4 bases, with 12 bases between. In DNA, the CDR3 is TGTGCCAGTAGTATCGACTCTTCCCCCTATGGCTACACCTTC. Translating gives CASSIDSSPYGYTF. Full variable domain (rest looked up from reference TRBV19 and TRBJ1-2): DGGITQSPKYLFRKEGQNVTLSCEQNLNHDAMYWYRQDPGQGLRLIYYSQIVNDFQKGDIAEGYSVSREKKESFPLTVTSAQKNPTAFYLCASSIDSSPYGYTFGSGTRLTVV.